A selection of T cell receptor beta chains follows, all from one sample in a study of blood T cell repertoires in COVID-19. Sequencing used immunoSEQ multiplex PCR; TCRdb keeps in-frame clones, though not all of them. The sample consists of about 160,000 clones, 80% to 90% of them appearing once. Sequencing was performed on PBMCs or T cells enriched from blood (not recorded which). These receptors were collected from a woman between 45 and 60 years old who had recovered from COVID-19. Each CDR3 is given with its conserved first and last residue. The D gene is left open where the match is weak. Not all rows give a size; the values are once, few, many and, for expanded clones, a class.

J | D | size | length | V | DNA | CDR3
TRBJ1-4 | - | - | 13 | TRBV7-9 | TGTGCCAGCAGCCAGGGGACACTTGAAAAACTGTTTTTT | CASSQGTLEKLFF
TRBJ2-2 | - | - | 13 | TRBV7-3 | TGTGCCAGCAGCTCGGGGAGATCCGGGGAGCTGTTTTTT | CASSSGRSGELFF
TRBJ2-4 | - | once | 16 | TRBV28 | TGTGCCAGCAGTTTTGGGGCAGATTTAGCCAAAAACATTCAGTACTTC | CASSFGADLAKNIQYF
TRBJ2-1 | TRBD1 | - | 15 | TRBV11-1 | TGTGCCAGCAGCCTCAGGACAGGTCAAGCCGATGAGCAGTTCTTC | CASSLRTGQADEQFF
TRBJ1-1 | - | - | 13 | TRBV4-2 | TGTGCCAGCAGCCTCCCAACATACACTGAAGCTTTCTTT | CASSLPTYTEAFF
TRBJ2-1 | - | - | 16 | TRBV28 | TGTGCCAGCAAAAGAAGGTTAACAGGAACCTACAATGAGCAGTTCTTC | CASKRRLTGTYNEQFF
TRBJ2-1 | - | - | 13 | TRBV7-9 | TGTGCCAGCAGCCGGGGAGCCTACAATGAGCAGTTCTTC | CASSRGAYNEQFF
TRBJ1-2 | - | - | 15 | TRBV6-1 | TGTGCCAGCAGTGAAGCGCGTCAGGGGAGCTATGGCTACACCTTC | CASSEARQGSYGYTF
TRBJ1-5 | TRBD1 | - | 16 | TRBV28 | TGTGCCAGCAGCAACTCCGGGACAGGGGGACATCAGCCCCAGCATTTT | CASSNSGTGGHQPQHF
TRBJ2-1 | TRBD2 | - | 13 | TRBV7-8 | TGTGCCAGCAGCCCCCTAGCGGGGAATGAGCAGTTCTTC | CASSPLAGNEQFF
TRBJ1-1 | - | - | 14 | TRBV20-1 | TGCAGTGCTAGTTTACCAAAGTCCCGGACTGAAGCTTTCTTT | CSASLPKSRTEAFF
TRBJ1-4 | - | - | 11 | TRBV28 | TGTGCCAGCTACTCTAATGAAAAACTGTTTTTT | CASYSNEKLFF
TRBJ2-6 | - | - | 13 | TRBV24-1 | TGTGCCACCATGAGCTCTGGGGCCAACGTCCTGACTTTC | CATMSSGANVLTF
TRBJ1-4 | - | few | 15 | TRBV19 | TGTGCCAGTAGTATAGAGGGACTGAGAAATGAAAAACTGTTTTTT | CASSIEGLRNEKLFF
TRBJ1-4 | TRBD1 | - | 17 | TRBV27 | TGTGCCAGCAGTCGAGACAGGGGGCGGTACGGGGATGAAAAACTGTTTTTT | CASSRDRGRYGDEKLFF
TRBJ2-7 | TRBD1 | - | 15 | TRBV18 | TGTGCCAGCTCTCAAGACAGGGGGCTTGCCTACGAGCAGTACTTC | CASSQDRGLAYEQYF
TRBJ2-5 | - | - | 17 | TRBV18 | TGTGCCAGCTCAGCCGAACGACTACCGCCCAACCAAGAGACCCAGTACTTC | CASSAERLPPNQETQYF
TRBJ2-1 | TRBD1 | - | 13 | TRBV10-3 | TGTGCCATCAGATTAAGACAGGGCGATGAGCAGTTCTTC | CAIRLRQGDEQFF
TRBJ1-4 | - | - | 14 | TRBV9 | TGTGCCAGCAGCGTTGACAGAGGTAATGAAAAACTGTTTTTT | CASSVDRGNEKLFF
TRBJ2-2 | TRBD1 | - | 15 | TRBV5-4 | TGTGCCAGCAGCAGGACAGGCGTGAACACCGGGGAGCTGTTTTTT | CASSRTGVNTGELFF
TRBJ2-1 | TRBD2 | - | 16 | TRBV5-1 | TGCGCCAGCAGCTCAGTTGGACTAGCGAGGGTCAATGAGCAGTTCTTC | CASSSVGLARVNEQFF
TRBJ1-5 | - | - | 15 | TRBV10-3 | TGTGCCATCAGTGAGTCGAGCGGGACGAATCAGCCCCAGCATTTT | CAISESSGTNQPQHF
TRBJ2-2 | TRBD2 | - | 15 | TRBV2 | TGTGCCAGCAGTGCCCTAGCGGGGGGGACCGGGGAGCTGTTTTTT | CASSALAGGTGELFF
TRBJ2-2 | TRBD2 | once | 17 | TRBV9 | TGTGCCAGCACCCCAAGGACTAGCGGGAGTGGAGGCGGGGAGCTGTTTTTT | CASTPRTSGSGGGELFF
TRBJ2-3 | TRBD2 | - | 16 | TRBV6-1 | TGTGCCAGCAGTGGACGACTAGCGGGGCTCACAGATACGCAGTATTTT | CASSGRLAGLTDTQYF
TRBJ1-1 | - | - | 14 | TRBV5-1 | TGCGCCAGCAGCACGACACCAGCTAACACTGAAGCTTTCTTT | CASSTTPANTEAFF
TRBJ1-4 | - | - | 16 | TRBV7-4 | TGTGCCAGCAGAAGAAGCGGGGGGGTCATAACGGAAAAACTGTTTTTT | CASRRSGGVITEKLFF
TRBJ1-2 | - | - | 12 | TRBV6-6 | TGTGCCAGCAGTTACCAGGATTATGGCTACACCTTC | CASSYQDYGYTF
TRBJ1-3 | - | - | 20 | TRBV19 | TGTGCCAGTAGTATAGATCGGTGGGGCCGAGGATGGAACTCTGGAAACACCATATATTTT | CASSIDRWGRGWNSGNTIYF
TRBJ1-6 | TRBD1 | - | 15 | TRBV6-5 | TGTGCCAGCAGTTATTTGACAGGGGATAATTCACCCCTCCACTTT | CASSYLTGDNSPLHF
TRBJ1-2 | - | - | 14 | TRBV28 | TGTGCCAGCAGTTCCCTGCCCTGGAGCTGGATCTACACCTTC | CASSSLPWSWIYTF
TRBJ2-3 | - | - | 17 | TRBV21-1 | TGTGCCAGCAGCAACCGACTACCTAGTGGCAAGGCAGATACGCAGTATTTT | CASSNRLPSGKADTQYF
TRBJ1-1 | TRBD1 | - | 13 | TRBV12-3/TRBV12-4 | TGTGCCAGCAGCCTCCGCAGGGGGCTTGAAGCTTTCTTT | CASSLRRGLEAFF
TRBJ2-5 | TRBD2 | - | 15 | TRBV4-3 | TGCGCCAGCAGTAGTTTCGGACTAGAGGAAGAGACCCAGTACTTC | CASSSFGLEEETQYF
TRBJ1-5 | TRBD1 | - | 14 | TRBV2 | TGTGCCAGCAGCGTCGACAGGGTCACACAGCCCCAGCATTTT | CASSVDRVTQPQHF
TRBJ1-2 | - | - | 14 | TRBV5-1 | TGCGCCAGCAGCTTGATGATGGGTGGGGGCGGCTACACCTTC | CASSLMMGGGGYTF
TRBJ2-7 | - | - | 15 | TRBV7-8 | TGTGCCAGCAGCTTAAATAAATGGGCCACCTACGAGCAGTACTTC | CASSLNKWATYEQYF
TRBJ2-7 | TRBD2 | - | 13 | TRBV18 | TGTGCCAGCTCAAGGACTAGCTCCTACGAGCAGTACTTC | CASSRTSSYEQYF
TRBJ2-5 | - | once | 18 | TRBV11-2 | TGTGCCAGCAGCTTAGTGGGGGCGGGCGGACCCCTCCAAGAGACCCAGTACTTC | CASSLVGAGGPLQETQYF
TRBJ1-1 | - | - | 13 | TRBV6-5 | TGTGCCAGCAGCGACCCGGTGAGGACTGAAGCTTTCTTT | CASSDPVRTEAFF
TRBJ2-7 | TRBD1 | - | 15 | TRBV27 | TGTGCCAGCAGTCTCACCTTTGGACAGGTCTACGAGCAGTACTTC | CASSLTFGQVYEQYF
TRBJ1-1 | TRBD1 | - | 13 | TRBV7-9 | TGTGCCAGCGGGCGACAGGGGAACACTGAAGCTTTCTTT | CASGRQGNTEAFF
TRBJ1-4 | - | - | 14 | TRBV6-5 | TGTGCCAGCAGTTACTCGGGGGCAAATGAAAAACTGTTTTTT | CASSYSGANEKLFF
TRBJ2-3 | - | - | 14 | TRBV11-3 | TGTGCCAGCAGCCTCCCCCCCGGGCAGGGAAAGCAGTATTTT | CASSLPPGQGKQYF
TRBJ2-7 | TRBD2 | - | 13 | TRBV18 | TGTGCCAGCTCATCTAGCGGGAGCGACGAGCAGTACTTC | CASSSSGSDEQYF
TRBJ2-1 | TRBD1 | - | 19 | TRBV9 | TGTGCCAGCAGCGCCACCCTGAGGGGACAGGGCTCTCGGGGCAATGAGCAGTTCTTC | CASSATLRGQGSRGNEQFF
TRBJ2-6 | - | - | 15 | TRBV29-1 | TGCAGCGTACACGCCGGGGGCTCTGGGGCCAACGTCCTGACTTTC | CSVHAGGSGANVLTF
TRBJ2-3 | TRBD2 | - | 13 | TRBV6-4 | TGTGCCAGCAGTGATAGGGAGGGGGATACGCAGTATTTT | CASSDREGDTQYF
TRBJ2-5 | TRBD1 | - | 14 | TRBV28 | TGTGCCAGCGGATCCAGGGGGTACGAAGAGACCCAGTACTTC | CASGSRGYEETQYF
TRBJ2-5 | - | - | 16 | TRBV7-2 | TGTGCCAGCAGCTTAGTCATTGCAGGGTCTCGTGAGACCCAGTACTTC | CASSLVIAGSRETQYF
TRBJ1-2 | - | once | 14 | TRBV3-1/TRBV3-2 | TGTGCCAGCAGCCAGTCACTCTTAGAGTATGGCTACACCTTC | CASSQSLLEYGYTF
TRBJ1-5 | - | - | 11 | TRBV24-1 | TGTGCCACCAGTGATCGGGAAAACCAGCATTTT | CATSDRENQHF
TRBJ1-3 | - | - | 15 | TRBV2 | TGTGCCAGCAGTGACCGGGCCGCGGGTGGAAACACCATATATTTT | CASSDRAAGGNTIYF
TRBJ1-1 | - | - | 12 | TRBV4-3 | TGCGCCAGCAGCCAAACCCCGTACACAGCTTTCTTT | CASSQTPYTAFF